The T cell receptor beta chain described here comes from a study of identical twins. A single record per CDR3 protein comes from TCRdb applying MiXCR to the 5' RACE reads. This sample carries some 250,000 distinct CDR3 sequences, 6% to 7% of them seen once, and the ten largest clones take more than 12%. The ends were cut back, 5 bases at V and 10 bases at J, with 5 bases in the middle. The CDR3 extends over 10 amino acids. This clonotype has at least ten counts. These records were also assigned to another study, of T cells expressing NK-cell markers.

The chain recombines TRBV12-3 or TRBV12-4 with TRBJ2-2, with no clear D. The receptor comes from a woman aged 18-29 years in good health. Input material: CD8+ T cells sorted from blood. The CDR3 sequence is CASSSAELFF. DNA for the CDR3: TGTGCCAGCAGTAGCGCGGAGCTGTTTTTT.